The source of this TCR beta chain is a study of CD4 T cells in relation to SARS-CoV-2 and coronaviruses. Produced via immunoSEQ multiplex PCR; TCRdb's table is partial and in-frame only. The sample contains about 36,000 clones, around three quarters of which appear only once. The germline CDR1 and CDR2 sequences are MDHEN and SYDVKM. The CDR3 is made up of 15 amino acids. V was pared by 2 bases and J by 3 bases, with 12 bases between. Turning to this clone: Antigen specificity is unknown.

Specimen: memory CD4+ T cells from PBMCs, cultured in vitro. The TCR originated in an adult with COVID-19. The chain joins TRBV28 to TRBJ2-3, with D perhaps TRBD1 or TRBD2 (5 bases each). This CDR3 is CASSLTGPQTDTQYF. CDR3 DNA sequence: TGTGCCAGCAGTTTAACGGGGCCCCAGACAGATACGCAGTATTTT.